The 30 T cell receptor beta chains presented below share a single source sample, sequenced in a study of blood T cells in healthy people across ages (dated by TCRdb to 2014 to 2015). The protocol used for the library was 5' RACE. The sequencer listed for this sample is Illumina HiSeq 2500. A second roughly 6 to 12 cycle PCR used a sample-barcoded 5' primer and a J-beta primer mix. The raw public data were reprocessed by TCRdb itself: fastp quality trimming at Q25, MiXCR clonotype calling, in-frame beta chains only. Rows with a matching CDR3 protein are joined into one entry that keeps the most common DNA and genes. This sample lists hundreds of thousands of distinct CDR3 sequences; about 30% were detected once. The ten most abundant clones make up 15% to 18% of the sample. The sample comprised blood. These receptors originate from an elderly woman in good health.

This clonotype was found many times. The chain joins TRBV7-9 to TRBJ2-7; TRBD1 aligns across 11 bases. CDR3 length equals 15 residues. Germline assignment: CDR1 SEHNR and CDR2 FQNEAQ (reference sequence). Trimming removed 4 bases from V and 2 bases from J; junction bases left unmatched: 4. Here the CDR3 reads CASSSPDRGPYEQYF. CDR3 bases: TGTGCCAGCAGCTCGCCGGACAGGGGGCCCTACGAGCAGTACTTC.

The gene calls are TRBV20-1 and TRBJ1-2; no clear D gene. Trimming pared 2 bases from V and 4 bases from J, leaving 11 bases between. From germline, CDR1 is DFQATT and CDR2 SNEGSKA (reference sequence). The CDR3 contains 13 residues. The CDR3 nucleotides read TGCAGTGCTAGAAGGGCAGGTGGCTATGGCTACACCTTC. This gives the protein CSARRAGGYGYTF.

As to this clonotype: It may be a read error: a sequence one base away is much more abundant. The genes are TRBV20-1 and TRBJ2-3; TRBD1 matches 9 bases. V was clipped by 3 bases and J by 3 bases; unmatched bases: 7. Germline V gene sequence: CDR1 DFQATT, CDR2 SNEGSKA (reference sequence). The CDR3 totals 15 residues. The CDR3 is CSASARTGDTDTQYF. CDR3 nucleotides: TGCAGTGCTAGTGCCAGGACAGGGGATACAGATACGCAGTATTTT.

This clonotype came up a few times. A single base separates this from a much larger clone, so it may be a read error. The chain employs TRBV7-8 and TRBJ1-2; 7 bases line up with TRBD1. Per germline, CDR1 SGHVS and CDR2 FQNEAQ. J lost 5 bases, V lost 6 bases, and 9 bases had no gene match. CDR3 length equals 14 residues. The CDR3 here is CASSSAGGRYGYTF. The DNA of the CDR3 is TGTGCCAGCAGTTCGGCAGGGGGAAGGTATGGCTACACCTTC.

The V gene is TRBV7-2, the J gene TRBJ2-1; 9 bases agree with TRBD2. Germline V gene sequence: CDR1 SGHTA, CDR2 FQGNSA. The CDR3 is 17 residues long. Losses at the gene ends were 7 bases for V and 6 bases for J; bases not matched to a gene: 16. The CDR3 bases are TGTGCCAGCACCTCATGGGCGGGGGGGCTTGTATCCAATGAGCAGTTCTTC. This codes for CASTSWAGGLVSNEQFF.

This clonotype has ten or more counts. J is TRBJ2-5 and V is TRBV11-2, with D hard to call. This CDR3 spans 12 amino acids. Trimming removed 5 bases at V and 3 bases at J, with 7 bases between. Germline-derived CDR1 and CDR2 are SGHAT and FQNNGV. This CDR3 is CASSLTEETQYF. As DNA, the CDR3 is TGTGCCAGCAGCCTCACGGAAGAGACCCAGTACTTC.

This clonotype has at least ten counts. The rearrangement uses TRBV4-1 and TRBJ1-1; 11 positions agree with TRBD1. This CDR3 has 17 residues. With 4 bases clipped from V and 2 bases from J, the junction kept 9 bases outside the gene matches. Germline V CDR1 and CDR2: MGHRA, YSYEKL. CDR3 coding DNA: TGCGCCAGCAGCCCGGACAGGGGGCGAGCGAAAAACACTGAAGCTTTCTTT. It yields the protein CASSPDRGRAKNTEAFF.

On this clonotype itself: A read error may explain this, as a much larger clone is one base away. The chain is built from TRBV7-6 and TRBJ2-1, with D unresolved. Trimming took off 4 bases at V and 7 bases at J, with 14 bases between the two ends. Germline lookup yields CDR1 SGHVS and CDR2 FNYEAQ. CDR3 length: 14 residues. CDR3 residues: CASSSSFFLNEQFF. The CDR3 nucleotides read TGTGCCAGCAGCTCGTCTTTTTTTCTTAATGAGCAGTTCTTC. Based on the CDR3 plus reference TRBV7-6 and TRBJ2-1, the full variable domain is GAGVSQSPRYKVTKRGQDVALRCDPISGHVSLYWYRQALGQGPEFLTYFNYEAQQDKSGLPNDRFSAERPEGSISTLTIQRTEQRDSAMYRCASSSSFFLNEQFFGPGTRLTVL.

At least ten counts were recorded for this clonotype. J is TRBJ1-2 and V is TRBV7-2, with 9 bases identical to TRBD1. With V trimmed by 0 bases and J by 7 bases, 6 bases remained unmatched. The CDR3 covers 15 residues. Germline-derived CDR1 and CDR2 are SGHTA and FQGNSA. The CDR3 sequence is CASSLASPTGGGYTF. The DNA for the CDR3 is TGTGCCAGCAGCTTAGCGTCCCCGACAGGGGGTGGCTACACCTTC.

This clonotype was seen more than once but under ten times. The chain carries TRBV11-3 and TRBJ2-1, with D maybe TRBD2 (5 bases). Germline V gene sequence: CDR1 SGHNT, CDR2 YENEEA. Between the trimmed V and J ends, which lost 2 bases and 8 bases, there was a span of 13 bases. The CDR3 runs 14 residues. CDR3 DNA: TGTGCCAGCAGCTTAAGGCCTCCGAGGGATGAGCAGTTCTTC. Protein: CASSLRPPRDEQFF.

This clonotype was seen at least ten times. This chain joins TRBV29-1 and TRBJ1-1, with D hard to call. Germline CDR1 SQVTM, CDR2 ANQGSEA. The CDR3 is 10 amino acids. V dropped 7 bases and J dropped 4 bases, with 7 bases sitting between them. CDR3 DNA: TGCAGCGGAGAAAGCACTGAAGCTTTCTTT. As protein: CSGESTEAFF. Based on the CDR3 plus reference TRBV29-1 and TRBJ1-1, the full variable domain is SAVISQKPSRDICQRGTSLTIQCQVDSQVTMMFWYRQQPGQSLTLIATANQGSEATYESGFVIDKFPISRPNLTFSTLTVSNMSPEDSSIYLCSGESTEAFFGQGTRLTVV.

At least ten counts were recorded for this clonotype. This chain joins TRBV6-6 and TRBJ2-5; D is perhaps TRBD2 (6 bases). Germline loops: CDR1 MNHNY, CDR2 SVGAGI (reference sequence). Trimming cost V 2 bases and J 5 bases, with 9 bases left between them. The length of the CDR3 is 13 residues. CDR3 sequence reads: CASSYRGSETQYF. The CDR3 DNA sequence: TGTGCCAGCAGTTACCGGGGGTCGGAGACCCAGTACTTC.

This chain links TRBV6-6 with TRBJ1-1; D not resolved. The CDR3 is 12 residues long. V lost 7 bases to trimming and J lost 5 bases, with 11 bases between them. The germline V gene has CDR1 MNHNY and CDR2 SVGAGI (reference sequence). Written as DNA, the CDR3 is TGTGCCAGCATTGGTTTTCGGACTGAAGCTTTCTTT. Its protein is CASIGFRTEAFF.

The rearrangement links TRBV27 to TRBJ1-6, with D perhaps TRBD1 (5 bases). The germline V and J ends were trimmed by 5 bases and 10 bases, with 27 bases remaining between them. The germline CDR1 and CDR2 sequences are MNHEY and SMNVEV (reference sequence). There are 18 residues in the CDR3. CDR3 sequence (DNA): TGTGCCAGCAGTCCCACCGGGGACCCACAGATGATTACCTCACCCCTCCACTTT. Its protein is CASSPTGDPQMITSPLHF.

As regards this clonotype: With a much larger clone just one base away, this may be a read error. The rearrangement uses TRBV6-5 and TRBJ2-3; 13 nucleotides align to TRBD2. The CDR3 contains 18 residues. Per the germline V gene, CDR1 is MNHEY and CDR2 is SVGAGI. The CDR3 DNA is TGTGCCTGCAGTTCCTTGACCCGGACTAGCGGGGGCTCAGATACGCAGTATTTT. Translation: CACSSLTRTSGGSDTQYF.

V usage is TRBV5-1 and J usage is TRBJ2-5; the match to TRBD1 covers 7 bases. The DNA end favors TRBJ2-7, so the J call may be wrong. There are 13 residues in the CDR3. Germline V gene lookup returns CDR1 SGHRS and CDR2 YFSETQ. Here the CDR3 DNA reads TGCGCCAGCAGCGCCTCACAGGGGTACGAGCAGTACTTC. Protein product: CASSASQGYEQYF.

V is TRBV5-1 and J is TRBJ2-7; the match to TRBD2 covers 10 bases. CDR1 is SGHRS, CDR2 YFSETQ, per germline. Trimming at V came to 3 bases and at J to 12 bases, leaving 6 bases not matched to a gene. The CDR3 totals 12 residues. The CDR3 sequence: CASSSVGLAVYF. The CDR3 DNA sequence: TGCGCCAGCAGCTCCGTTGGACTAGCGGTGTACTTC.

This clonotype has more than one count but fewer than ten. Being one base from a much bigger clone, this may be a read error. V usage is TRBV12-3 or TRBV12-4 and J usage is TRBJ2-3; 7 positions agree with TRBD1. The CDR3 has 15 amino acids. The chain's CDR3 is CASSDDRAGTDAQYF. CDR3 nucleotides: TGTGCCAGCAGTGACGACAGGGCGGGCACAGATGCGCAGTATTTT.

This clonotype was seen many times. This rearrangement joins TRBV6-5 to TRBJ1-5; D not resolved. There are 13 residues in the CDR3. CDR1 is MNHEY and CDR2 is SVGAGI in the germline V gene. Deletions cut 0 bases from V and 5 bases from J, with 5 bases between. CDR3 sequence reads: CASSYSRDQPQHF. CDR3 sequence (DNA): TGTGCCAGCAGTTACTCGCGAGATCAGCCCCAGCATTTT.

This clonotype has at least ten counts. The rearrangement uses TRBV5-1 and TRBJ1-2; 11 bases agree with TRBD1. The CDR3 is 16 amino acids. V shed 4 bases and J 7 bases; nucleotides not matched to a gene: 12. In germline, CDR1 is SGHRS, CDR2 YFSETQ. In DNA, the CDR3 is TGCGCCAGCAGCCATTACTCACCGGGACAGGGGGTTGGCTACACCTTC. Protein product: CASSHYSPGQGVGYTF.

V usage is TRBV28 and J usage is TRBJ1-2, with 7 bases identical to TRBD1. Germline lookup yields CDR1 MDHEN and CDR2 SYDVKM. The CDR3 is 17 residues long. The trim removed 11 bases at V and 0 bases at J, leaving 18 bases unmatched. Written as DNA, the CDR3 is TGTGCCTGCATCTCTGGGGGACAGTCGCGTCCTAACTATGGCTACACCTTC. Amino acid sequence: CACISGGQSRPNYGYTF.

In its sample, this clonotype was seen a few times. The gene calls are TRBV3-1 and TRBJ2-3, with 10 bases fitting TRBD2. This CDR3 has 16 amino acids. Per germline, CDR1 LGHDT and CDR2 YNNKEL (reference sequence). The trim removed 4 bases at V and 5 bases at J, leaving 9 bases unmatched. The CDR3 here is CASSLMSGGAGDTQYF. The CDR3 nucleotides read TGTGCCAGCAGCCTAATGAGCGGGGGGGCAGGAGATACGCAGTATTTT.

The chain combines TRBV20-1 with TRBJ2-3; 10 bases agree with TRBD2. Trimming took 3 bases from V and 0 from J; bases not matched to a gene: 3. Looked up from germline, CDR1 is DFQATT and CDR2 is SNEGSKA (reference sequence). This CDR3 spans 15 amino acids. This CDR3 is CSARGLARSTDTQYF. The CDR3 DNA sequence: TGCAGTGCTAGGGGACTAGCGAGGAGCACAGATACGCAGTATTTT.

This clonotype was seen at least ten times. The rearrangement uses TRBV4-2 and TRBJ2-7; 7 positions match TRBD2. The V gene end was trimmed by 1 base and the J gene end by 3 bases; junction bases not matched to a gene: 6. CDR1 is LGHNA and CDR2 is YNFKEQ in the germline V gene. The CDR3 sequence is 15 residues long. The CDR3 reads CASSQGRGGGYEQYF. DNA of the CDR3: TGTGCCAGCAGCCAAGGAAGGGGCGGGGGCTACGAGCAGTACTTC.

The chain has TRBV7-9 and TRBJ1-1, with a possible D match to TRBD1 (6 bases). The germline V gene has CDR1 SEHNR and CDR2 FQNEAQ (reference sequence). This CDR3 comprises 16 residues. V shed 7 bases and J shed 2 bases, with 20 bases lying between them. The CDR3 DNA sequence: TGTGCCAGCAACCCCAGAACCGGACAGTCAAACACTGAAGCTTTCTTT. It codes for CASNPRTGQSNTEAFF.

This clonotype occurred many times. The chain links TRBV9 to TRBJ2-7; D not resolved. Trimming removed 3 bases from V and 6 bases from J, with 13 bases in between. The germline V gene encodes CDR1 SGDLS and CDR2 YYNGEE. This CDR3 comprises 13 residues. CDR3 region: CASSATPAAEQYF. The CDR3 region has the DNA TGTGCCAGCAGCGCCACTCCTGCTGCCGAGCAGTACTTC.

This clonotype was seen repeatedly, ten times or more. The chain couples TRBV20-1 to TRBJ1-1; D is unclear. Deletions cut 3 bases from V and 0 bases from J, with 8 bases between. Germline V lookup: CDR1 DFQATT, CDR2 SNEGSKA (reference sequence). The CDR3 has 13 residues. This chain's CDR3 is CSARGSLNTEAFF. The DNA of the CDR3 is TGCAGTGCTAGGGGCAGCTTGAACACTGAAGCTTTCTTT.

This clonotype was seen a few times. A much larger clone differs from this one at a single base, so this may be a read error. V and J are TRBV29-1 and TRBJ2-5; D perhaps matches TRBD2 (5 bases). V was clipped by 7 bases and J by 11 bases, with 20 bases between them. The CDR3 contains 12 residues. CDR1 and CDR2 (germline): SQVTM, ANQGSEA. The CDR3 reads CSGAGLPHEQYF. The CDR3, as DNA: TGCAGCGGGGCTGGACTGCCCCATGAGCAGTACTTC.

This clonotype has a count of ten or more. The genes are TRBV10-2 and TRBJ2-7, with D maybe TRBD1 (5 bases). Trimming took 3 bases from V and 1 from J, leaving 10 bases between them. CDR3 length: 14 residues. Germline CDR1 WSHSY, CDR2 SAAADI. CDR3 coding DNA: TGCGCCAGCAGTGACTTCGGACAATCCTACGAGCAGTACTTC. Protein: CASSDFGQSYEQYF.

This clonotype was seen a few times. The genes are TRBV29-1 and TRBJ2-2, with 9 bases fitting TRBD1. V lost 6 bases, J lost 7 bases, and 6 bases stayed unmatched. The V gene's germline CDR1 is SQVTM and CDR2 ANQGSEA. The CDR3 runs to 13 residues. The CDR3 bases are TGCAGCGTCAGGACAGGGGTTGGCGGGGAGCTGTTTTTT. Protein: CSVRTGVGGELFF.